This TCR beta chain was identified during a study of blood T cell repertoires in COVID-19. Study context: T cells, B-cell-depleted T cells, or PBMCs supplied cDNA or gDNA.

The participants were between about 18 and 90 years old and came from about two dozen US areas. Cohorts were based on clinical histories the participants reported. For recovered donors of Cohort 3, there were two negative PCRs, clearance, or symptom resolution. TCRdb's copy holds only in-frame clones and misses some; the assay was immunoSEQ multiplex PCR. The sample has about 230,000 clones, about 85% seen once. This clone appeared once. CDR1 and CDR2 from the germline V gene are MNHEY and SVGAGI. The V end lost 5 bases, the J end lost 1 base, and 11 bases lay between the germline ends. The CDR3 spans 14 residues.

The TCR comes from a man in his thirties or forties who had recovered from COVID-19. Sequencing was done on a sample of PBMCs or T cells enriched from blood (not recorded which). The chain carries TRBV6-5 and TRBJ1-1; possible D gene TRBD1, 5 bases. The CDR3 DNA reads TGTGCCAGCAGTCAGGGTTTTCAGAACACTGAAGCTTTCTTT. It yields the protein CASSQGFQNTEAFF.